This T cell receptor beta chain was documented in a study of early T cells in non-severe SARS-CoV-2 infection. Study-wide context: Chains from this unsorted whole-blood bulk RNA could not be paired.

V was cut by 4 bases and J by 1 base, with 7 bases left in between. CDR1 is SGHTA and CDR2 is FQGTGA in the germline V gene. The CDR3 extends over 13 amino acids. TCRdb reprocessed the 5' RACE reads with MiXCR, giving one entry per CDR3 protein. The sample records 64,000 or so distinct CDR3 sequences, around 14% being singletons. This clonotype has a count of ten or more. The rearrangement links TRBV7-3 to TRBJ1-1; D not certain. The sequence derives from an adult who was a healthcare worker with PCR-confirmed SARS-CoV-2 infection or an uninfected control (not recorded which). What was sequenced was whole blood. Here the CDR3 reads CASSSHRNTEAFF. In nucleotides, the CDR3 is TGTGCCAGCAGCTCACACCGGAACACTGAAGCTTTCTTT.